These 13 T cell receptor beta chains came from one sample sequenced in a study of cytomegalovirus exposure and HLA in healthy donors. The primer mix had 60 Vbeta and 13 Jbeta primers. Clones were read by immunoSEQ multiplex PCR, and TCRdb kept only the in-frame ones, dropping some. The table records around 180,000 clones, around 83% of them present only once. Input material: PBMCs. These receptors were obtained from a girl aged 2-10 years in good health and CMV-seropositive.

The chain couples TRBV5-6 to TRBJ1-3; no clear D. The CDR3 sequence is 16 residues long. Trimming took off 2 bases at V and 0 bases at J, with 12 bases between the two ends. Looked up from germline, CDR1 is SGHDT and CDR2 is YYEEEE. The CDR3 nucleotides are TGTGCCAGCAGCTTAAGACATAGGCACTCTGGAAACACCATATATTTT. Encoded protein: CASSLRHRHSGNTIYF.

This chain joins TRBV2 and TRBJ2-5; 9 nucleotides agree with TRBD2. V shed 9 bases, J shed 1 base, and the junction held 9 bases outside the gene matches. The CDR3 runs 15 residues. Germline loops: CDR1 SNHLY, CDR2 FYNNEI. This chain's CDR3 is CASGGRGRVQETQYF. As DNA, the CDR3 is TGTGCCAGTGGGGGTCGCGGGAGGGTCCAAGAGACCCAGTACTTC.

The chain carries TRBV19 and TRBJ2-1, with 10 nucleotides matching TRBD1. Germline V gives CDR1 LNHDA, CDR2 SQIVND (reference sequence). Germline trimming cut 4 bases from V and 4 bases from J; bases unmatched to any gene: 4. The CDR3 totals 15 residues. CDR3 in amino acids: CASSTDRGRYNEQFF. The CDR3 DNA follows: TGTGCCAGTAGTACCGACAGGGGGCGGTACAATGAGCAGTTCTTC.

This clone has only one observation. The rearrangement links TRBV6-5 to TRBJ2-3; TRBD1 is a possible D gene (6 bases). This CDR3 has 13 residues. The V and J ends lost 6 bases and 6 bases respectively, with 13 bases between them. Germline V gene lookup returns CDR1 MNHEY and CDR2 SVGAGI. The CDR3 region has the DNA TGTGCCAGCAGACCACAGGGCCGGGATACGCAGTATTTT. Translated: CASRPQGRDTQYF.

The gene calls are TRBV30 and TRBJ1-3; unclear D gene. Germline V CDR1 and CDR2: GTSNPN, SVGIG (reference sequence). V lost 0 bases to trimming and J lost 1 base, with 7 bases between them. The CDR3 runs 14 residues. CDR3 DNA sequence: TGTGCCTGGAGTGTCCGGGAATCTGGAAACACCATATATTTT. Amino acids: CAWSVRESGNTIYF. Full variable domain (outside the CDR3, taken from reference TRBV30 and TRBJ1-3): SQTIHQWPATLVQPVGSPLSLECTVEGTSNPNLYWYRQAAGRGLQLLFYSVGIGQISSEVPQNLSASRPQDRQFILSSKKLLLSDSGFYLCAWSVRESGNTIYFGEGSWLTVV.

The genes are TRBV28 and TRBJ2-7; D gene ambiguous. V gave up 8 bases and J gave up 4 bases, with 12 bases separating them. Per the germline V gene, CDR1 is MDHEN and CDR2 is SYDVKM. This CDR3 has 12 residues. CDR3 sequence (DNA): TGTGCCAGCCGGCACAGCACTTACGAGCAGTACTTC. This sequence encodes CASRHSTYEQYF.

The chain couples TRBV10-3 to TRBJ2-3; 11 nucleotides agree with TRBD2. The CDR3 is 14 residues long. J gave up 4 bases and V 10 bases, and 7 bases lay outside the gene matches. The germline gives CDR1 ENHRY, CDR2 SYGVKD. The CDR3 loop is CATTPGLAADTQYF. DNA of the CDR3: TGTGCCACCACGCCGGGACTAGCGGCAGATACGCAGTATTTT.

The chain recombines TRBV7-2 with TRBJ2-7; 8 bases are shared with TRBD2. This CDR3 contains 14 residues. The ends lost 5 bases at V and 3 bases at J; junction bases unmatched: 6. Germline CDR1 SGHTA, CDR2 FQGNSA. The CDR3 DNA reads as TGTGCCAGCAGCCCCGCCGGGACTAGCTACGAGCAGTACTTC. Protein product: CASSPAGTSYEQYF.

This clone was found a few times. This sequence joins TRBV5-1 and TRBJ2-7, with TRBD2 matching 11 bases. The length of the CDR3 is 16 residues. Germline-derived CDR1 and CDR2 are SGHRS and YFSETQ. With 2 bases clipped from V and 1 base from J, the junction kept 5 bases outside the gene matches. The CDR3: CASSLGLAGISYEQYF. CDR3 DNA: TGCGCCAGCAGCTTAGGACTAGCGGGCATATCCTACGAGCAGTACTTC.

The table lists this clone with a few counts. V and J are TRBV7-3 and TRBJ1-1; possible D gene TRBD1, 5 bases. This CDR3 is built from 13 residues. Trimming took 5 bases from V and 3 from J, leaving 10 bases between them. Looked up from germline, CDR1 is SGHTA and CDR2 is FQGTGA. The CDR3 region is CASSPDSYTEAFF. The CDR3 DNA sequence: TGTGCCAGCAGCCCAGACAGCTACACTGAAGCTTTCTTT.

V and J are TRBV11-2 and TRBJ2-1, with 7 bases matching TRBD2. The CDR3 contains 15 residues. From germline, CDR1 is SGHAT and CDR2 FQNNGV. The J segment lost 6 bases and the V segment lost 5 bases, leaving 10 bases of the junction unmatched. This CDR3 reads CASSHPGLRLNEQFF. The CDR3 DNA sequence: TGTGCCAGCAGCCACCCGGGACTAAGGCTCAATGAGCAGTTCTTC.

With regard to this clone: Its ends do not fully match the called genes, so a read error is possible. V gene TRBV7-6 combines with J gene TRBJ2-7; TRBD1 aligns across 9 bases. CDR3 length: 15 residues. Germline V gene lookup returns CDR1 SGHVS and CDR2 FNYEAQ. CDR3 bases: TGTGCCAGCAGCCCAAGGGACAGGGACTCCCACGAGCAGTACTTC. Residues: CASSPRDRDSHEQYF.

DNA for the CDR3: TGTGCCAGCAGTTTAGGGGCTTCTCGGAAGGGGACTGAAGCTTTCTTT. It translates to CASSLGASRKGTEAFF. The chain joins TRBV27 to TRBJ1-1; tentative D call: TRBD1 (5 bases). CDR1 is MNHEY, CDR2 SMNVEV, per germline (reference sequence). The CDR3 totals 16 residues. V gave up 2 bases and J gave up 5 bases, with 18 bases separating them.